These T cell receptor beta chains were read from a single sample in a study of OX40 agonist ivuxolimab in advanced cancers. The protocol was immunoSEQ multiplex PCR, while the TCRdb copy is restricted to in-frame clones and leaves out a portion. The sample yields 58,000 or so clones, approximately 83% seen once. The material was CD4+ or CD8+ T cells sorted from blood, obtained in a trial of the OX40 agonist ivuxolimab. The receptors here all came from an adult with an advanced solid tumor such as melanoma, head and neck, liver or kidney cancer. Both conserved end residues are part of each CDR3. The D gene is left open where the match is weak.

v_gene,j_gene,d_gene,CDR3nt,CDR3aa
TRBV28,TRBJ2-7,TRBD1,TGTGCCAGCAGTTTGGGACAGCCCTACGAGCAGTACTTC,CASSLGQPYEQYF
TRBV10-3,TRBJ2-3,-,TGTGCCATCAGTGATTCAGGGGGAGGAGATACGCAGTATTTT,CAISDSGGGDTQYF
TRBV15,TRBJ2-7,-,TGTGCCACCAGCAGTGAATACGACAACTCCTACGAGCAGTACTTC,CATSSEYDNSYEQYF
TRBV28,TRBJ2-3,TRBD1,TGTGCCAGCAGTGAGGACAGGGGGCCAGATACGCAGTATTTT,CASSEDRGPDTQYF
TRBV5-5,TRBJ1-1,-,TGTGCCAGCAGCTGGGACATGCGGGGGACTGAAGCTTTCTTT,CASSWDMRGTEAFF
TRBV27,TRBJ2-7,-,TGTGCCAGCAGTTTAAGAGGGGGGACAGCTATATCCTACGAGCAGTACTTC,CASSLRGGTAISYEQYF
TRBV28,TRBJ2-7,TRBD2,TGTGCCAGCAGGCGGGAGGCGATTTACGAGCAGTACTTC,CASRREAIYEQYF
TRBV6-6,TRBJ2-1,TRBD2,TGTGCCAGCAGTTACTCGGCCGGGACTAGCGTCTTCTTC,CASSYSAGTSVFF
TRBV28,TRBJ1-1,TRBD1,TGTGCCAGCAGGTCGGGACAGAACAGGGCTTTCTTT,CASRSGQNRAFF
TRBV6-1,TRBJ1-4,-,TGTGCCAGCAGTGAATTTTTGGGAATTGAAAAACTGTTTTTT,CASSEFLGIEKLFF
TRBV5-4,TRBJ2-6,-,TGTGCCAGCAGCTCCGACTCGGGAGGGGCCAACGTCCTGACTTTC,CASSSDSGGANVLTF
TRBV5-1,TRBJ1-1,-,TGCGCCAGCAGCTCGGACGGTGGATACACTGAAGCTTTCTTT,CASSSDGGYTEAFF
TRBV10-3,TRBJ1-1,-,TGTGCCATCAGTGGGGGACGGGCCGGGACTGAAGCTTTCTTT,CAISGGRAGTEAFF